A single sample is the source of the 32 T cell receptor beta chains below, sequenced in a study of blood T cell repertoires in COVID-19. Sequencing was performed with immunoSEQ multiplex PCR; in TCRdb, only in-frame clones are kept and a portion is missing. The sample includes 90,000 to 110,000 clones, approximately 85% seen only once; the top ten take roughly 4.5%. The sample was peripheral blood. The receptors originated from a man aged 50 to 59 with acute or convalescent COVID-19.

The V and J genes are TRBV25-1 and TRBJ1-2; TRBD1 agrees at 11 bases. CDR3 length: 14 amino acids. Germline V gives CDR1 MGHDK, CDR2 SYGVNS. J gave up 7 bases and V 4 bases, and 5 bases lay outside the gene matches. This chain's CDR3 is CASSGGQGAAGYTF. The CDR3 DNA is TGTGCCAGCAGTGGCGGACAGGGGGCCGCTGGCTACACCTTC.

The chain couples TRBV9 to TRBJ1-2; 10 nucleotides align to TRBD1. The CDR3 consists of 15 residues. V was clipped by 3 bases and J by 1 base; unmatched bases: 3. Germline V gene sequence: CDR1 SGDLS, CDR2 YYNGEE. CDR3 residues: CASSDRDRGNYGYTF. The CDR3 DNA is TGTGCCAGCAGCGACAGGGACAGGGGTAACTATGGCTACACCTTC.

The chain combines TRBV7-9 with TRBJ1-1; 7 nucleotides match TRBD1. The CDR3 has 13 amino acids. J gave up 4 bases and V 7 bases, and 6 bases lay outside the gene matches. Germline V gives CDR1 SEHNR, CDR2 FQNEAQ (reference sequence). The CDR3, as DNA: TGTGCCAGCACCGAAGGGGGCGGCACTGAAGCTTTCTTT. It specifies CASTEGGGTEAFF.

The CDR3 loop is CASSRGVGNSPLHF. CDR3 coding DNA: TGTGCCAGCAGCCGCGGGGTCGGAAATTCACCCCTCCACTTT. This rearrangement joins TRBV7-3 to TRBJ1-6; D gene ambiguous. The germline V and J ends were trimmed by 5 bases and 7 bases, with 12 bases remaining between them. The CDR3 totals 14 residues. Germline CDR1 SGHTA, CDR2 FQGTGA.

The chain recombines TRBV3-1 (or the pseudogene TRBV3-2) with TRBJ1-4, with 9 bases that match TRBD1. Germline V gene data show CDR1 as LGHDT and CDR2 as YNNKEL (reference sequence). The CDR3 covers 14 residues. J was trimmed by 8 bases and V by 4 bases; bases with no gene match: 5. DNA of the CDR3: TGTGCCAGCAGCCCGGGACAGGGAGGCGAAAAACTGTTTTTT. This sequence encodes CASSPGQGGEKLFF.

The chain employs TRBV12-3 or TRBV12-4 and TRBJ2-5; D not certain. Trimming removed 3 bases from V and 2 bases from J, with 7 bases in between. The CDR3 has 13 residues. CDR3 coding DNA: TGTGCCAGCAGTTTGGCTTCTCAAGAGACCCAGTACTTC. This sequence encodes CASSLASQETQYF.

The chain has TRBV18 and TRBJ2-2, with D unclear. CDR1 and CDR2 (germline): KGHSH, LQKENI. V dropped 5 bases and J dropped 3 bases, with 10 bases sitting between them. The CDR3 contains 14 residues. The CDR3 spells CASSEQKYTGELFF. CDR3 coding DNA: TGTGCCAGCTCAGAACAGAAGTACACCGGGGAGCTGTTTTTT.

This chain uses TRBV5-1 with TRBJ2-1; D possibly corresponds to TRBD1 (5 bases). CDR3 length equals 14 residues. Germline assignment: CDR1 SGHRS and CDR2 YFSETQ. V was trimmed by 4 bases and J by 4 bases, leaving 12 bases between them. The CDR3 DNA follows: TGCGCCAGCAGCAACAGAGACAGTTACAATGAGCAGTTCTTC. Its translation is CASSNRDSYNEQFF.

The chain is built from TRBV7-3 and TRBJ1-1; TRBD1 might be the D (6 bases). Trimming stripped 2 bases from V and 1 base from J, with 14 bases between. This CDR3 has 16 residues. Germline-derived CDR1 and CDR2 are SGHTA and FQGTGA. This CDR3 reads CASSLYMRGRNTEAFF. CDR3 bases: TGTGCCAGCAGCTTATACATGCGGGGGCGGAACACTGAAGCTTTCTTT.

The chain couples TRBV5-1 to TRBJ2-1; 11 bases are shared with TRBD2. Germline CDR1 and CDR2: SGHRS and YFSETQ. The J segment lost 8 bases and the V segment lost 2 bases, leaving 3 bases of the junction unmatched. The CDR3 extends over 14 amino acids. Here the CDR3 DNA reads TGCGCCAGCAGCTTTAGCGGGGGGGCGGATGAGCAGTTCTTC. As protein: CASSFSGGADEQFF. The variable domain in full, with the rest retrieved from reference TRBV5-1 and TRBJ2-1, is KAGVTQTPRYLIKTRGQQVTLSCSPISGHRSVSWYQQTPGQGLQFLFEYFSETQRNKGNFPGRFSGRQFSNSRSEMNVSTLELGDSALYLCASSFSGGADEQFFGPGTRLTVL.

On this clone itself: One junction end does not reproduce the germline sequence, and a read error may be involved. V is TRBV12-3 or TRBV12-4 and J is TRBJ1-1; 10 positions match TRBD1. The CDR3 loop spans 13 amino acids. The CDR3 sequence is CASSLEGGDRGLF. The CDR3 DNA reads TGTGCCAGCAGTTTAGAGGGGGGGGACAGGGGATTATTT.

The chain carries TRBV4-1 and TRBJ2-1; 14 bases match TRBD2. V shed 5 bases, J shed 4 bases, and the junction held 10 bases outside the gene matches. This CDR3 comprises 18 residues. Germline CDR1 MGHRA, CDR2 YSYEKL. This chain's CDR3 is CASSYRGLAGAGYNEQFF. In DNA, the CDR3 is TGCGCCAGCAGCTACCGGGGACTAGCGGGAGCTGGTTACAATGAGCAGTTCTTC.

The CDR3 reads CASSQEGGEKLFF. The CDR3 region has the DNA TGTGCCAGCAGCCAGGAAGGTGGGGAAAAACTGTTTTTT. This chain uses TRBV7-3 with TRBJ1-4; no clear D. Trimming stripped 5 bases from V and 8 bases from J, with 12 bases between. Germline CDR1 is SGHTA and CDR2 is FQGTGA. The CDR3 runs to 13 residues.

This rearrangement joins TRBV5-1 to TRBJ2-7, with D maybe TRBD2 (7 bases). This CDR3 is built from 14 residues. V was clipped by 3 bases and J by 2 bases, with 12 bases between them. Germline loops: CDR1 SGHRS, CDR2 YFSETQ. The CDR3 region has the DNA TGCGCCAGCAGCTCCCTCGGGGGGCCCTACGAGCAGTACTTC. It is translated as CASSSLGGPYEQYF.

This clone appeared a single time. The chain is built from TRBV7-6 and TRBJ2-7; D is perhaps TRBD1 (6 bases). CDR1 and CDR2 (germline): SGHVS, FNYEAQ. The CDR3 length is 14 residues. The ends were cut back, 4 bases at V and 2 bases at J, with 12 bases in the middle. CDR3 sequence reads: CASSSGQKAYEQYF. CDR3 nucleotide sequence: TGTGCCAGCAGCTCCGGACAGAAAGCCTACGAGCAGTACTTC.

This clone has a handful of counts. The chain links TRBV4-2 to TRBJ2-2, with 9 bases matching TRBD2. The germline V gene has CDR1 LGHNA and CDR2 YNFKEQ. The trim removed 0 bases at V and 0 bases at J, leaving 8 bases unmatched. The CDR3 has 19 amino acids. This CDR3 reads CASSQDLGLASTNTGELFF. CDR3 bases: TGTGCCAGCAGCCAAGATTTGGGACTAGCTTCTACGAACACCGGGGAGCTGTTTTTT.

With respect to this clone: At one boundary the junction diverges from the germline segment, which might be a read error. Other DNA sequences within the sample encode an identical CDR3. V is TRBV30 and J is TRBJ1-3; TRBD1 matches at 7 bases. The CDR3 runs to 16 residues. Germline CDR1 is GTSNPN and CDR2 is SVGIG (reference sequence). CDR3: CASSRGRGRVGNTIYF. DNA for the CDR3: TGTGCCTCCTCCCGGGGTAGGGGGCGCGTTGGAAATACCATATATTTT.

CDR3 in DNA: TGTGCCATCAGTGGACCGCGGGACAGGGGGTTGACCGGGGAGCTGTTTTTT. This encodes CAISGPRDRGLTGELFF. V and J are TRBV10-3 and TRBJ2-2; 11 bases fit TRBD1. CDR1 and CDR2 (germline): ENHRY, SYGVKD. The ends lost 4 bases at V and 5 bases at J; junction bases unmatched: 9. The CDR3 sequence is 17 residues long.

The J gene is TRBJ2-5, the V gene TRBV15, with 11 nucleotides matching TRBD2. The length of the CDR3 is 15 residues. V gave up 3 bases and J gave up 5 bases; unmatched junction bases: 5. Germline loops: CDR1 LNHNV, CDR2 YYDKDF (reference sequence). The CDR3 DNA is TGTGCCACCAGCAGCCTAGCGGGGGGAGGCGAGACCCAGTACTTC. Its translation is CATSSLAGGGETQYF.

V and J are TRBV11-2 and TRBJ2-1, with 9 bases aligning to TRBD1. Trimming removed 5 bases from V and 0 bases from J; junction bases left unmatched: 5. The CDR3 covers 16 residues. The V gene's germline CDR1 is SGHAT and CDR2 FQNNGV. Written as DNA, the CDR3 is TGTGCCAGCAGCGGACAGGGGTCTCGCTCCTACAATGAGCAGTTCTTC. This encodes CASSGQGSRSYNEQFF.

The rearrangement uses TRBV27 and TRBJ2-7; D perhaps matches TRBD1 (5 bases). Germline values: CDR1 MNHEY, CDR2 SMNVEV (reference sequence). The CDR3 covers 14 residues. Trimming left V 5 bases short and J 3 bases short, with 14 bases between. The CDR3 is CASSQSGYHYEQYF. Here the CDR3 DNA reads TGTGCCAGCAGTCAATCAGGGTACCACTACGAGCAGTACTTC.

This clone was found once. The V gene is TRBV18, the J gene TRBJ1-5; 7 bases agree with TRBD1. Trimming removed 0 bases from V and 6 bases from J; junction bases left unmatched: 5. In germline, CDR1 is KGHSH, CDR2 LQKENI. This CDR3 is built from 15 residues. CDR3 loop: CASSPPGGGSQPQHF. CDR3 in DNA: TGTGCCAGCTCACCACCTGGAGGGGGCAGTCAGCCCCAGCATTTT.

The rearrangement links TRBV3-1 (or the pseudogene TRBV3-2) to TRBJ1-3; the D gene is possibly TRBD1 (5 bases). Germline V lookup: CDR1 LGHDT, CDR2 YNNKEL (reference sequence). V was shortened by 4 bases and J by 8 bases, with 12 bases between the two germline ends. The length of the CDR3 is 13 residues. In DNA, the CDR3 is TGTGCCAGCAGCCCCAACTCGGGGGACACCATATATTTT. It specifies CASSPNSGDTIYF.

This chain connects TRBV28 to TRBJ2-2, with 11 bases that match TRBD2. Germline V gene lookup returns CDR1 MDHEN and CDR2 SYDVKM. The junction had 5 bases not matched to a gene; V was cut back by 5 bases and J by 6 bases. The CDR3 contains 15 residues. The CDR3 coding sequence is TGTGCCAGCAGTCTCCTAGCGGGAGGATCCGGGGAGCTGTTTTTT. This encodes CASSLLAGGSGELFF.

This chain joins TRBV5-5 and TRBJ1-1, with a tentative D call TRBD1 (6 bases). The germline V gene has CDR1 SGHKS and CDR2 YYEKEE (reference sequence). CDR3 length equals 14 residues. V lost 0 bases and J 3 bases, leaving 9 bases between the germline ends. CDR3 sequence: CASSLAGGYTEAFF. CDR3 sequence (DNA): TGTGCCAGCAGCTTGGCGGGGGGCTACACTGAAGCTTTCTTT.

This clone appeared a few times. This chain uses TRBV20-1 with TRBJ1-1; D might be TRBD1 (6 bases). The CDR3 has 11 residues. Between the trimmed V and J ends, which lost 5 bases and 10 bases, there was a span of 14 bases. From germline, CDR1 is DFQATT and CDR2 SNEGSKA (reference sequence). The CDR3, as DNA: TGCAGTGCTGCGACACAGGGACCAGCTTTCTTT. Translating it yields CSAATQGPAFF.

The V call is TRBV7-3, the J call TRBJ2-7; 9 positions agree with TRBD1. The germline V gene encodes CDR1 SGHTA and CDR2 FQGTGA. V lost 5 bases to trimming and J lost 3 bases; unmatched junction nucleotides: 5. This CDR3 contains 14 residues. The DNA for the CDR3 is TGTGCCAGCAGCCTGTTGGGACAGGGCTACGAGCAGTACTTC. Protein: CASSLLGQGYEQYF.

V usage is TRBV28 and J usage is TRBJ2-5, with D tentatively TRBD1 (6 bases). This CDR3 has 13 residues. Germline values: CDR1 MDHEN, CDR2 SYDVKM. Trimming removed 6 bases at V and 4 bases at J, with 12 bases between. The CDR3 nucleotides read TGTGCCAGCAGGGTACAGGGTGTAGAGACCCAGTACTTC. It encodes CASRVQGVETQYF.

The chain is built from TRBV7-8 and TRBJ2-3; TRBD2 aligns across 7 bases. This CDR3 is built from 15 residues. V lost 2 bases to trimming and J lost 4 bases; unmatched junction nucleotides: 6. Germline loops: CDR1 SGHVS, CDR2 FQNEAQ. The CDR3 spells CASSLTSGMADTQYF. The CDR3 region has the DNA TGTGCCAGCAGCTTAACAAGCGGGATGGCAGATACGCAGTATTTT.

The chain employs TRBV30 and TRBJ2-7; maybe TRBD2 (6 bases). Trimming took 1 base from V and 2 from J, leaving 15 bases between them. Germline assignment: CDR1 GTSNPN and CDR2 SVGIG (reference sequence). The CDR3 has 15 residues. The CDR3 bases are TGTGCCTGGAGTGCAAGAGGGAGGTTGCCCTACGAGCAGTACTTC. It yields the protein CAWSARGRLPYEQYF.

The rearrangement links TRBV5-5 to TRBJ2-3, with 8 bases fitting TRBD1. The CDR3 is 14 amino acids. J lost 2 bases, V lost 3 bases, and 2 bases had no gene match. The V gene's germline CDR1 is SGHKS and CDR2 YYEKEE (reference sequence). The CDR3 loop reads CASSWTGSTDTQYF. The CDR3 DNA is TGTGCCAGCAGCTGGACAGGGTCCACAGATACGCAGTATTTT. The full variable domain, in which reference TRBV5-5 and TRBJ2-3 provide the parts outside the CDR3, is DAGVTQSPTHLIKTRGQQVTLRCSPISGHKSVSWYQQVLGQGPQFIFQYYEKEERGRGNFPDRFSARQFPNYSSELNVNALLLGDSALYLCASSWTGSTDTQYFGPGTRLTVL.

The V gene is TRBV6-5, the J gene TRBJ1-2; D possibly corresponds to TRBD1 (5 bases). This CDR3 region has 14 residues. Trimming pared 5 bases from V and 7 bases from J, leaving 17 bases between. The germline CDR1 and CDR2 sequences are MNHEY and SVGAGI. The CDR3 loop is CASSPAGTLAGYTF. CDR3 sequence (DNA): TGTGCCAGCAGTCCCGCCGGGACTCTCGCTGGCTACACCTTC.